The 22 T cell receptor beta chains given below trace back to one sample, sequenced in a study of CD8 T cells in ankylosing spondylitis. TCRdb re-called the 5' RACE reads with MiXCR, one entry per CDR3 protein. The sample gives 180,000 or so distinct CDR3 sequences, around 10% of which show up once; almost 30% is in the top ten. Sequenced input: blood, either unsorted or a sorted T cell fraction (not recorded which). All receptors derive from a male donor with ankylosing spondylitis or in good health (not recorded which).

This clonotype has just a few counts. The chain is built from TRBV12-3 or TRBV12-4 and TRBJ2-3, with 8 bases lining up with TRBD2. After removal of 5 bases from V and 6 bases from J, the junction contained 4 bases not matched to a gene. The CDR3 is 13 amino acids. DNA for the CDR3: TGTGCCAGCAGTAGCGGGAGTGCGGATACGCAGTATTTT. Translation: CASSSGSADTQYF.

This clonotype was seen ten or more times. The rearrangement links TRBV7-8 to TRBJ2-2; TRBD2 agrees at 11 bases. From germline, CDR1 is SGHVS and CDR2 FQNEAQ. The CDR3 consists of 17 residues. Losses at the gene ends were 5 bases for V and 1 base for J; bases not matched to a gene: 6. In DNA form, the CDR3 reads TGTGCCAGCAGCCACCTGACTAGCGGGATGAACACCGGGGAGCTGTTTTTT. This sequence encodes CASSHLTSGMNTGELFF. Combining the CDR3 with reference TRBV7-8 and TRBJ2-2 gives the whole variable domain GAGVSQSPRYKVAKRGQDVALRCDPISGHVSLFWYQQALGQGPEFLTYFQNEAQLDKSGLPSDRFFAERPEGSVSTLKIQRTQQEDSAVYLCASSHLTSGMNTGELFFGEGSRLTVL.

J is TRBJ2-4 and V is TRBV11-1; 12 bases are a match to TRBD2. This CDR3 is 18 amino acids long. J gave up 8 bases and V 4 bases, and 15 bases lay outside the gene matches. Looked up from germline, CDR1 is SGHAT and CDR2 is FQDESV (reference sequence). For the CDR3, the DNA is TGTGCCAGCAGCTCCCCGTGGGGAGGACTAGCGGGATTGGACATTCAGTACTTC. Translated: CASSSPWGGLAGLDIQYF.

This clonotype has ten or more counts. The chain links TRBV12-3 or TRBV12-4 to TRBJ1-1; D is unresolved. The CDR3 runs to 14 residues. Deletions cut 5 bases from V and 2 bases from J, with 12 bases between. CDR3 bases: TGTGCCAGCAGTAGGGAGAGGGTTAACACTGAAGCTTTCTTT. Amino acid sequence: CASSRERVNTEAFF.

This clonotype was seen a single time. V gene TRBV29-1 combines with J gene TRBJ2-7, with TRBD2 matching 12 bases. With 1 base clipped from V and 2 bases from J, the junction kept 6 bases outside the gene matches. The germline gives CDR1 SQVTM, CDR2 ANQGSEA. There are 16 residues in the CDR3. This chain's CDR3 is CSVEGLAGESTYEQYF. The CDR3 DNA reads as TGCAGCGTTGAAGGACTAGCGGGGGAGAGCACCTACGAGCAGTACTTC.

The table lists this clonotype with many counts. This rearrangement joins TRBV7-8 to TRBJ2-2, with D possibly matching TRBD2 (6 bases). Per germline, CDR1 SGHVS and CDR2 FQNEAQ. V lost 6 bases and J lost 7, with 9 bases in between. There are 12 residues in the CDR3. The CDR3 region is CASSWGDGELFF. The CDR3, as DNA: TGTGCCAGCAGTTGGGGGGACGGGGAGCTGTTTTTT. Full variable domain (missing parts from reference TRBV7-8 and TRBJ2-2): GAGVSQSPRYKVAKRGQDVALRCDPISGHVSLFWYQQALGQGPEFLTYFQNEAQLDKSGLPSDRFFAERPEGSVSTLKIQRTQQEDSAVYLCASSWGDGELFFGEGSRLTVL.

This rearrangement joins TRBV27 to TRBJ2-7; weak D call: TRBD2 (5 bases). Germline CDR1 MNHEY, CDR2 SMNVEV (reference sequence). Deletions cut 2 bases from V and 5 bases from J, with 10 bases between. The CDR3 contains 13 residues. In nucleotides, the CDR3 is TGTGCCAGCAGTTTAATCAGCGGTCACGAGCAGTACTTC. Translated: CASSLISGHEQYF.

J is TRBJ2-6 and V is TRBV6-1; a weak D match, TRBD2 (5 bases). Germline V gene lookup returns CDR1 MNHNS and CDR2 SASEGT. CDR3 length: 19 amino acids. V was trimmed by 8 bases and J by 1 base, leaving 24 bases between them. This CDR3 is CASLNGTREGFSGANVLTF. CDR3 coding DNA: TGTGCCAGCTTAAATGGTACCCGCGAGGGATTTTCTGGGGCCAACGTCCTGACTTTC.

This clonotype showed up many times. This rearrangement joins TRBV5-5 to TRBJ2-7; D not resolved. Trimming pared 0 bases from V and 6 bases from J, leaving 10 bases between. CDR3 length equals 13 residues. Germline assignment: CDR1 SGHKS and CDR2 YYEKEE (reference sequence). The CDR3 DNA reads as TGTGCCAGCAGCTTGGCCAATTTTGGCGAGCAGTACTTC. The encoded protein is CASSLANFGEQYF. Full variable domain (missing parts from reference TRBV5-5 and TRBJ2-7): DAGVTQSPTHLIKTRGQQVTLRCSPISGHKSVSWYQQVLGQGPQFIFQYYEKEERGRGNFPDRFSARQFPNYSSELNVNALLLGDSALYLCASSLANFGEQYFGPGTRLTVT.

The sample holds many counts of this clonotype. This chain uses TRBV19 with TRBJ1-1; unclear D gene. CDR1 LNHDA and CDR2 SQIVND come from the germline V gene (reference sequence). Between the trimmed V and J ends, which lost 4 bases and 0 bases, there was a span of 6 bases. The CDR3 covers 13 residues. The CDR3 DNA reads TGTGCCAGTAGTACAGCCATGAACACTGAAGCTTTCTTT. As protein: CASSTAMNTEAFF.

The chain employs TRBV7-2 and TRBJ2-7; 10 bases map to TRBD1. The germline V gene encodes CDR1 SGHTA and CDR2 FQGNSA. The CDR3 is 13 amino acids. V dropped 6 bases and J dropped 9; count of bases not matched to a gene: 8. Here the CDR3 reads CASSLTGGGGQYF. CDR3 nucleotide sequence: TGTGCCAGCAGTTTGACAGGGGGCGGGGGGCAGTACTTC.

This clonotype was seen at least ten times. The genes are TRBV20-1 and TRBJ2-7, with D unresolved. Germline assignment: CDR1 DFQATT and CDR2 SNEGSKA (reference sequence). Deletions cut 4 bases from V and 0 bases from J, with 13 bases between. This CDR3 has 14 amino acids. The CDR3 DNA follows: TGCAGTGCTACCGAGGACCTAAACTCCTACGAGCAGTACTTC. Translating gives CSATEDLNSYEQYF.

This clonotype has ten or more counts. V is TRBV29-1 and J is TRBJ1-1; 8 nucleotides match TRBD1. Germline V gives CDR1 SQVTM, CDR2 ANQGSEA. The CDR3 has 13 amino acids. Unmatched junction bases numbered 9, after V lost 7 bases and J lost 5 bases. The CDR3 bases are TGCAGCGCGGCCGGACAGGGAGGGACTGAAGCTTTCTTT. It translates to CSAAGQGGTEAFF.

This clonotype was seen repeatedly, ten times or more. The genes are TRBV20-1 and TRBJ2-5; 11 nucleotides line up with TRBD2. The CDR3 loop spans 14 amino acids. The V and J ends lost 5 bases and 5 bases, in that order; junction bases with no gene match: 7. Germline lookup yields CDR1 DFQATT and CDR2 SNEGSKA (reference sequence). CDR3 DNA: TGCAGTGCTGATAGCGGGAGGGCCGTCGAGACCCAGTACTTC. Residues: CSADSGRAVETQYF.

J is TRBJ1-5 and V is TRBV7-8; D is perhaps TRBD1 (6 bases). Trimming left V 3 bases short and J 1 base short, with 19 bases between. CDR1 and CDR2 from the germline V gene are SGHVS and FQNEAQ. The CDR3 has 18 residues. CDR3 in DNA: TGTGCCAGCAGCTTCCTAGACAGGAGGCAAGGGAGCAATCAGCCCCAGCATTTT. It translates to CASSFLDRRQGSNQPQHF.

This clonotype has at least ten counts. The V and J genes are TRBV28 and TRBJ1-1; tentatively, D is TRBD1 (5 bases). Germline V gives CDR1 MDHEN, CDR2 SYDVKM. This CDR3 spans 14 amino acids. The germline V and J ends were trimmed by 3 bases and 4 bases, with 12 bases remaining between them. The CDR3 sequence: CASSFPQGRTEAFF. The CDR3 DNA sequence: TGTGCCAGCAGTTTCCCTCAGGGACGCACTGAAGCTTTCTTT.

This clonotype was recorded at least ten times. The chain has TRBV25-1 and TRBJ2-7; D gene ambiguous. This CDR3 is 14 amino acids long. Germline-derived CDR1 and CDR2 are MGHDK and SYGVNS. Trimming removed 4 bases from V and 2 bases from J, with 12 bases in between. DNA of the CDR3: TGTGCCAGCAGTGGAGGTTTGCCCCCCTACGAGCAGTACTTC. Its translation is CASSGGLPPYEQYF.

This clonotype was seen more than once but under ten times. The chain has TRBV19 and TRBJ1-2; D possibly corresponds to TRBD1 (6 bases). The germline CDR1 and CDR2 sequences are LNHDA and SQIVND (reference sequence). The CDR3 length is 15 residues. Trimming shortened V by 6 bases and J by 2 bases, and 16 bases separated the two germline ends. The CDR3 loop reads CASRETGMLNYGYTF. CDR3 sequence (DNA): TGTGCCAGTAGGGAGACAGGCATGCTCAACTATGGCTACACCTTC.

This clonotype was observed at least ten times. The genes are TRBV5-1 and TRBJ2-1; D remains unclear. The CDR3 has 12 residues. Trimming shortened V by 0 bases and J by 7 bases, and 5 bases separated the two germline ends. CDR1 SGHRS and CDR2 YFSETQ come from the germline V gene. CDR3 sequence: CASSLVTNEQFF. CDR3 DNA sequence: TGCGCCAGCAGCTTGGTGACGAATGAGCAGTTCTTC.

This clonotype was recorded at least ten times. The chain has TRBV13 and TRBJ1-2; D is uncertain. Germline-derived CDR1 and CDR2 are PRHDT and FYEKMQ (reference sequence). Trimming removed 2 bases at V and 0 bases at J, with 1 base between. The CDR3 is 12 residues long. The CDR3 reads CASSLTNYGYTF. In nucleotides, the CDR3 is TGTGCCAGCAGCTTAACTAACTATGGCTACACCTTC.

About this clonotype itself: Lacking the conserved final phenylalanine or tryptophan, this CDR3 likely reflects a read error. The DNA is left out, because the CDR3 cannot be placed on it with certainty; the CDR3 is given as TCRdb lists it. This chain connects TRBV2 to TRBJ2-3; TRBD2, the table's D call, was not compared with the DNA. In germline, CDR1 is SNHLY, CDR2 FYNNEI. The CDR3 length equals 15 residues, ends included. The CDR3 sequence is CASSEYSGGLAGGGL.

This chain links TRBV20-1 with TRBJ2-5; D gene ambiguous. V gave up 1 base and J gave up 3 bases, with 6 bases separating them. Germline CDR1 is DFQATT and CDR2 is SNEGSKA (reference sequence). This CDR3 contains 12 residues. The CDR3 DNA is TGCAGTGCTAGAGGCGCCGAAGAGACCCAGTACTTC. Translation: CSARGAEETQYF.